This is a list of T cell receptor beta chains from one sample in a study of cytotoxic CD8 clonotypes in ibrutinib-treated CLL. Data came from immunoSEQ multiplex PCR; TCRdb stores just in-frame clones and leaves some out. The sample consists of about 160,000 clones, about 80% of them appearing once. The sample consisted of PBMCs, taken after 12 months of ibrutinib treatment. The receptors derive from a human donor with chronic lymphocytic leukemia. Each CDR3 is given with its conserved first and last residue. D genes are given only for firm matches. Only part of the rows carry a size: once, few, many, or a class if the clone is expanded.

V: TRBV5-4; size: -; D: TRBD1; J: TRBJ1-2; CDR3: CASSGQGDYGYTF; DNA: TGTGCCAGCAGCGGACAGGGGGACTATGGCTACACCTTC
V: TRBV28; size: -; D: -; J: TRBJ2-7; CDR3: CASSLGQGSTYEQYF; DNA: TGTGCCAGCAGTTTAGGTCAGGGGTCCACCTACGAGCAGTACTTC
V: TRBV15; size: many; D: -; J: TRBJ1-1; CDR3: CATSRVARANTEAFF; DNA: TGTGCCACCAGCAGAGTGGCGCGTGCGAACACTGAAGCTTTCTTT
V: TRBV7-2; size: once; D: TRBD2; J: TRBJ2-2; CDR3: CASSLRTSVLQGELFF; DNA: TGTGCCAGCAGCCTCCGGACTAGCGTTCTGCAAGGGGAGCTGTTTTTT
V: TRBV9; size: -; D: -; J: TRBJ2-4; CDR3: CASSLSAGTTPSHLAKNIQYF; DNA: TGTGCCAGCAGCCTATCCGCCGGGACAACTCCTTCGCACCTAGCCAAAAACATTCAGTACTTC
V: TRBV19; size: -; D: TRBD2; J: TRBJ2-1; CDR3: CASSTLRAGVNEQFF; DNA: TGTGCCAGTAGTACCCTCCGAGCGGGAGTCAATGAGCAGTTCTTC
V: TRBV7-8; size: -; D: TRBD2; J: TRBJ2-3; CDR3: CASSFFRGGASGTDTQYF; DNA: TGTGCCAGCAGTTTCTTCCGCGGGGGGGCGTCTGGCACAGATACGCAGTATTTT
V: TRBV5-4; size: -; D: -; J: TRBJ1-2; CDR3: CASSLGGTLDYGYTF; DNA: TGTGCCAGCAGCTTGGGAGGGACTCTCGACTATGGCTACACCTTC
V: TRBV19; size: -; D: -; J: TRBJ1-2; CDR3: CASSERGRENYGYTF; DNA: TGTGCCAGTAGTGAGCGGGGACGGGAGAACTATGGCTACACCTTC
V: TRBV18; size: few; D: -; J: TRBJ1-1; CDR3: CASSQAPPGPSFQGSAITEAFF; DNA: TGTGCCAGCTCGCAAGCCCCACCAGGGCCATCCTTTCAGGGTTCAGCGATCACTGAAGCTTTCTTT
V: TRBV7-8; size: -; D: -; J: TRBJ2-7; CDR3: CASSLFPSEQYF; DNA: TGTGCCAGCAGCTTATTCCCTAGCGAGCAGTACTTC
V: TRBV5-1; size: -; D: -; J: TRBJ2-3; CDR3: CASNQAGTDTQYF; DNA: TGCGCCAGCAACCAGGCGGGGACAGATACGCAGTATTTT